This TCR beta chain came from a study of shared clonotypes between healthy human individuals. The study, taken as a whole, reports: Around 5% was the fraction of naive CD4 clonotypes found shared across a handful of donors. Compared with clonotypes that all four donors shared, non-shared clonotypes had lower generation probabilities.

TCRdb's copy holds only in-frame clones and misses some; the assay was immunoSEQ multiplex PCR. This sample has a few hundred thousand clones, with 50% to 80% found just once. Donors, healthy HIV-negative adults, lacked recent acute infections or vaccinations. The V gene lost 6 bases and the J gene lost 0 bases, with 9 bases spanning the gap. The CDR3 covers 13 residues. Germline V gene data show CDR1 as MNHEY and CDR2 as SMNVEV (reference sequence). This clone came up a few times. Antigen unknown. This rearrangement joins TRBV27 to TRBJ2-7; D gene ambiguous. Sequencing was performed on memory CD4+ T cells sorted from blood. This sample's subset: CD45RA-negative fraction. This TCR derives from a man aged 25 to 40 in good health. The CDR3 loop reads CASSRRSSYEQYF. The CDR3 DNA reads TGTGCCAGCAGCCGGCGGAGCTCCTACGAGCAGTACTTC.